This T cell receptor (beta chain) was recorded in a study of blood T cell repertoires in COVID-19. The CDR3 runs 15 residues. Germline loops: CDR1 SGHRS, CDR2 YFSETQ. Trimming took off 1 base at V and 4 bases at J, with 14 bases between the two ends. In the original workflow: The authors estimated nucleated cell counts from reference gene primer amplification. This table comes from immunoSEQ multiplex PCR, and its TCRdb copy is limited to in-frame clones, with some not included. V and J calls and clone size are as listed in that table; D and trimming were resolved from the DNA. The sample lists about 150,000 clones; 65% to 90% were seen once.

This TCR came from a man between 65 and 85 years old with acute or convalescent COVID-19. The chain couples TRBV5-1 to TRBJ2-5; D not resolved. Sample: peripheral blood. CDR3 coding DNA: TGCGCCAGCAGCTTGTTGGCCGCGGCCCGAGAGACCCAGTACTTC. This translates into CASSLLAAARETQYF.